Below, 20 T cell receptor beta chains from the same sample are listed, as sequenced in a study of identical twins. TCRdb redid the calling of the 5' RACE reads with MiXCR, one entry per CDR3 protein. The table has under 900,000 distinct CDR3 sequences, 15% to 20% seen once. These records were also assigned to another study, of T cells expressing NK-cell markers.

What was sequenced was PBMCs. All receptors derive from a woman aged 18-35 years in good health.

This clonotype has at least ten counts. The J gene is TRBJ1-6, the V gene TRBV24-1; TRBD1 is a possible D gene (6 bases). Germline CDR1 reads KGHDR; CDR2 reads SFDVKD. There are 15 residues in the CDR3. The germline V and J ends were trimmed by 3 bases and 5 bases, with 10 bases remaining between them. The CDR3 spells CATSDPDRNNSPLHF. In nucleotides, the CDR3 is TGTGCCACCAGTGATCCCGACAGGAATAATTCACCCCTCCACTTT.

This clonotype has ten or more counts. The V and J genes are TRBV13 and TRBJ2-7; D is undetermined. Trimming cost V 0 bases and J 0 bases, with 6 bases left between them. CDR1 is PRHDT and CDR2 is FYEKMQ in the germline V gene (reference sequence). The CDR3 has 14 residues. The chain's CDR3 is CASSLGGLSYEQYF. The DNA for the CDR3 is TGTGCCAGCAGCTTAGGTGGCCTCTCCTACGAGCAGTACTTC. The full variable domain, with the rest looked up from reference TRBV13 and TRBJ2-7, is AAGVIQSPRHLIKEKRETATLKCYPIPRHDTVYWYQQGPGQDPQFLISFYEKMQSDKGSIPDRFSAQQFSDYHSELNMSSLELGDSALYFCASSLGGLSYEQYFGPGTRLTVT.

This clonotype was seen only a few times. The genes are TRBV10-3 and TRBJ2-1; D gene unclear. With 2 bases removed from V and 7 bases from J, the gap between germline ends came to 9 bases. The germline gives CDR1 ENHRY, CDR2 SYGVKD. CDR3 size: 13 residues. The CDR3, as DNA: TGTGCCATCAGTGAGGATCGGATGAATGAGCAGTTCTTC. Translating gives CAISEDRMNEQFF.

This clonotype was counted a few times. The chain employs TRBV20-1 and TRBJ1-2, with D possibly TRBD1 on 6 matching bases. CDR3 length: 13 amino acids. Trimming left V 5 bases short and J 6 bases short, with 16 bases between. Germline CDR1 DFQATT, CDR2 SNEGSKA (reference sequence). CDR3 protein: CSALTDRRDGYTF. CDR3 DNA sequence: TGCAGTGCTCTTACCGACAGGAGAGATGGCTACACCTTC.

J is TRBJ2-1 and V is TRBV20-1; TRBD2 agrees at 9 bases. The germline V gene encodes CDR1 DFQATT and CDR2 SNEGSKA (reference sequence). This CDR3 comprises 14 residues. V gave up 3 bases and J gave up 5 bases; unmatched junction bases: 5. Written as DNA, the CDR3 is TGCAGTGCTAGCGTCCTAGCGGGGCACAATGAGCAGTTCTTC. As protein: CSASVLAGHNEQFF.

The chain employs TRBV6-2 or TRBV6-3 and TRBJ1-1, with no clear D. This CDR3 has 13 residues. The V and J ends lost 2 bases and 3 bases respectively, with 7 bases between them. CDR1 MNHEY and CDR2 SVGEGT come from the germline V gene. The DNA of the CDR3 is TGTGCCAGCAGTTACGAGGGCCACACTGAAGCTTTCTTT. Encoded protein: CASSYEGHTEAFF.

This clonotype was seen a few times. The gene calls are TRBV12-3 or TRBV12-4 and TRBJ2-1, with TRBD2 matching 11 bases. V lost 5 bases and J lost 4; bases outside the gene matches: 7. This CDR3 is 16 amino acids long. The CDR3 DNA reads as TGTGCCAGCAGTGGCCCGACTAGCGGGGTTTACAATGAGCAGTTCTTC. Protein sequence: CASSGPTSGVYNEQFF.

In the case of this clonotype: Germline and junction disagree at one end, which may indicate a read error. The genes are TRBV20-1 and TRBJ2-7, with 10 bases identical to TRBD2. Germline V gives CDR1 DFQATT, CDR2 SNEGSKA (reference sequence). The CDR3 spans 15 residues. In DNA, the CDR3 is TGCAGTGCTAGTGGGGGCGCTAGCGGGAGCTACGAGCATTACTTC. Its translation is CSASGGASGSYEHYF.

This clonotype was seen many times. The J gene is TRBJ2-3, the V gene TRBV7-9; 8 bases match TRBD2. CDR3 length: 14 amino acids. Germline V gene data show CDR1 as SEHNR and CDR2 as FQNEAQ (reference sequence). Germline trimming cut 6 bases from V and 5 bases from J; bases unmatched to any gene: 7. CDR3 bases: TGTGCCAGCAGTTTTAGCGGGGTTGGAGATACGCAGTATTTT. This sequence encodes CASSFSGVGDTQYF. The whole variable domain, remainder taken from reference TRBV7-9 and TRBJ2-3, is DTGVSQNPRHKITKRGQNVTFRCDPISEHNRLYWYRQTLGQGPEFLTYFQNEAQLEKSRLLSDRFSAERPKGSFSTLEIQRTEQGDSAMYLCASSFSGVGDTQYFGPGTRLTVL.

This clonotype was recorded a few times. V is TRBV6-5 and J is TRBJ2-7; 10 nucleotides match TRBD1. Germline V gene sequence: CDR1 MNHEY, CDR2 SVGAGI. The CDR3 is 17 amino acids. V shed 3 bases, J shed 0 bases, and the junction held 8 bases outside the gene matches. CDR3 amino acids: CASSYSSGQGGSYEQYF. CDR3 nucleotide sequence: TGTGCCAGCAGTTATTCGTCTGGACAGGGGGGCTCCTACGAGCAGTACTTC.

There are many counts of this clonotype. The rearrangement links TRBV7-2 to TRBJ2-1; TRBD2 matches at 7 bases. The germline V gene encodes CDR1 SGHTA and CDR2 FQGNSA. This CDR3 is 12 amino acids long. J was trimmed by 7 bases and V by 5 bases; bases with no gene match: 2. The CDR3 sequence is CASSPGRNEQFF. The CDR3 region has the DNA TGTGCCAGCAGCCCCGGGAGGAATGAGCAGTTCTTC.

The CDR3: CASLRLKRSDTQYF. The CDR3 region has the DNA TGTGCCAGCTTAAGACTGAAGCGGTCAGATACGCAGTATTTT. The J gene is TRBJ2-3, the V gene TRBV6-4; perhaps TRBD2 as D (5 bases). Per the germline V gene, CDR1 is MRHNA and CDR2 is SNTAGT. Trimming took 8 bases from V and 4 from J, leaving 16 bases between them. This CDR3 comprises 14 residues.

This chain connects TRBV5-1 to TRBJ2-5; 7 bases match TRBD1. CDR1 and CDR2 (germline): SGHRS, YFSETQ. There are 13 residues in the CDR3. After removal of 4 bases from V and 4 bases from J, the junction contained 4 bases not matched to a gene. Written as DNA, the CDR3 is TGCGCCAGCAGCGGACGACAGGGAGAGACCCAGTACTTC. Residues: CASSGRQGETQYF.

This clonotype occurred a few times. The V and J genes are TRBV6-1 and TRBJ2-1; D is ambiguous. The CDR3 length is 13 residues. Germline CDR1 reads MNHNS; CDR2 reads SASEGT. V was shortened by 6 bases and J by 11 bases, with 17 bases between the two germline ends. CDR3 nucleotides: TGTGCCAGCAGCCCTCGTGGTCGGTGGAAGCAGTTCTTC. Protein sequence: CASSPRGRWKQFF.

The rearrangement uses TRBV25-1 and TRBJ2-3, with D maybe TRBD1 (6 bases). With 7 bases removed from V and 0 bases from J, the gap between germline ends came to 11 bases. Per germline, CDR1 MGHDK and CDR2 SYGVNS. The length of the CDR3 is 14 residues. The CDR3 region is CASTKQGSTDTQYF. In DNA, the CDR3 is TGTGCCAGCACTAAACAGGGTAGCACAGATACGCAGTATTTT. Based on the CDR3 plus reference TRBV25-1 and TRBJ2-3, the full variable domain is EADIYQTPRYLVIGTGKKITLECSQTMGHDKMYWYQQDPGMELHLIHYSYGVNSTEKGDLSSESTVSRIRTEHFPLTLESARPSHTSQYLCASTKQGSTDTQYFGPGTRLTVL.

The rearrangement joins TRBV7-9 to TRBJ2-7; TRBD1 matches at 9 bases. The V segment lost 6 bases and the J segment 1 base; nucleotides outside the gene matches: 7. The CDR3 loop spans 15 amino acids. CDR1 and CDR2 from the germline V gene are SEHNR and FQNEAQ (reference sequence). In DNA, the CDR3 is TGTGCCAGCAGGGGTGGAGGACAGGGGTCCTACGAGCAGTACTTC. This translates into CASRGGGQGSYEQYF.

The chain has TRBV6-2 or TRBV6-3 and TRBJ2-7; the D gene is possibly TRBD1 (6 bases). CDR1 is MNHEY and CDR2 is SVGEGT in the germline V gene. CDR3 length: 14 residues. Trimming cost V 4 bases and J 3 bases, with 13 bases left between them. This CDR3 reads CASSWEGGVYEQYF. DNA of the CDR3: TGTGCCAGCAGTTGGGAAGGGGGAGTCTACGAGCAGTACTTC.

This clonotype was observed a few times. J is TRBJ2-3 and V is TRBV6-1, with D possibly TRBD2 on 6 matching bases. The germline V and J ends were trimmed by 4 bases and 0 bases, with 20 bases remaining between them. This CDR3 region has 18 residues. In germline, CDR1 is MNHNS, CDR2 SASEGT. In DNA form, the CDR3 reads TGTGCCAGCAGTGGACTTCGGGCGGGACCTTCTAGCACAGATACGCAGTATTTT. Amino acid sequence: CASSGLRAGPSSTDTQYF.

This chain connects TRBV20-1 to TRBJ2-1; D call uncertain. Germline V CDR1 and CDR2: DFQATT, SNEGSKA (reference sequence). The CDR3 is 15 amino acids. Trimming pared 0 bases from V and 0 bases from J, leaving 9 bases between. CDR3 loop: CSAREWINSYNEQFF. DNA of the CDR3: TGCAGTGCTAGAGAGTGGATCAACTCCTACAATGAGCAGTTCTTC.

The V call is TRBV12-3 or TRBV12-4, the J call TRBJ2-7, with 8 bases aligning to TRBD2. This CDR3 contains 17 residues. The V and J ends lost 5 bases and 1 base, in that order; junction bases with no gene match: 13. The CDR3 spells CASSALRGAGGSYEQYF. The CDR3 nucleotides are TGTGCCAGCAGTGCCCTCCGGGGGGCGGGAGGTTCCTACGAGCAGTACTTC.